These 31 T cell receptor beta chains came from one sample sequenced in a study of cytomegalovirus exposure and HLA in healthy donors. TCRdb's table, derived via immunoSEQ multiplex PCR, lists solely in-frame clones and lacks some. The data show about 140,000 clones, with 94% seen just once and approximately 1.8% held by the top ten. Sequenced material: PBMCs. Every receptor here comes from a man between 18 and 29 years old in good health and CMV-seropositive.

The rearrangement links TRBV10-2 to TRBJ1-5; a weak D match, TRBD1 (6 bases). Deletions cut 7 bases from V and 4 bases from J, with 11 bases between. Looked up from germline, CDR1 is WSHSY and CDR2 is SAAADI. The CDR3 is made up of 13 amino acids. The CDR3 coding sequence is TGCGCCAGCACCCCACAGGGTAATCAGCCCCAGCATTTT. The encoded protein is CASTPQGNQPQHF.

The chain joins TRBV7-2 to TRBJ2-3; 7 bases match TRBD2. Germline values: CDR1 SGHTA, CDR2 FQGNSA. The J segment lost 3 bases and the V segment lost 1 base, leaving 7 bases of the junction unmatched. This CDR3 region has 16 residues. CDR3 in DNA: TGTGCCAGCAGCTTAGTTGGAAACGGGAGGACAGATACGCAGTATTTT. Translation gives CASSLVGNGRTDTQYF. Filled out from reference TRBV7-2 and TRBJ2-3, the complete variable domain reads GAGVSQSPSNKVTEKGKDVELRCDPISGHTALYWYRQSLGQGLEFLIYFQGNSAPDKSGLPSDRFSAERTGGSVSTLTIQRTQQEDSAVYLCASSLVGNGRTDTQYFGPGTRLTVL.

The chain carries TRBV10-3 and TRBJ2-1, with a weak D call TRBD2 (6 bases). The CDR3 has 13 residues. Germline V gives CDR1 ENHRY, CDR2 SYGVKD. Trimming removed 8 bases from V and 5 bases from J, with 13 bases in between. In DNA form, the CDR3 reads TGTGCCATCGGTTCTAGCGACGACAATGAGCAGTTCTTC. It is translated as CAIGSSDDNEQFF.

This clone was picked up one time. The gene calls are TRBV27 and TRBJ2-3; the D gene is possibly TRBD2 (5 bases). V was cut by 2 bases and J by 5 bases, with 8 bases left in between. The CDR3 contains 13 residues. Germline assignment: CDR1 MNHEY and CDR2 SMNVEV (reference sequence). CDR3 nucleotides: TGTGCCAGCAGTTTAGGTCGGGGAGATACGCAGTATTTT. Protein sequence: CASSLGRGDTQYF.

The rearrangement joins TRBV28 to TRBJ1-2, with 8 positions matching TRBD1. V trimming: 6 bases; J trimming: 7 bases; junction bases outside the gene matches: 10. The CDR3 is 14 amino acids. Germline CDR1 and CDR2: MDHEN and SYDVKM. Here the CDR3 reads CASRADRVASGYTF. The CDR3 DNA sequence: TGTGCCAGCAGAGCGGACAGGGTCGCTAGTGGCTACACCTTC.

The chain links TRBV9 to TRBJ2-3, with 9 bases aligning to TRBD2. Germline-derived CDR1 and CDR2 are SGDLS and YYNGEE. The CDR3 consists of 15 residues. V shed 6 bases and J 2 bases; nucleotides not matched to a gene: 7. CDR3 bases: TGTGCCAGCACCTCGACTAGCGGATACACAGATACGCAGTATTTT. Encoded protein: CASTSTSGYTDTQYF.

The DNA for the CDR3 is TGTGCCAGCTATGCCGTTGGACTCGGGGGAGAAAACACCGGGGAGCTGTTTTTT. Its translation is CASYAVGLGGENTGELFF. The genes are TRBV19 and TRBJ2-2, with D maybe TRBD2 (6 bases). CDR3 size: 18 residues. From germline, CDR1 is LNHDA and CDR2 SQIVND (reference sequence). The V gene lost 9 bases and the J gene lost 2 bases, with 25 bases spanning the gap.

Note on this clone: The junction differs from germline at one of its ends, possibly a read error. J is TRBJ1-5 and V is TRBV7-7; possibly TRBD1 for D (5 bases). The CDR3 spans 17 residues. Germline V CDR1 and CDR2: SSHAT, FNYEAQ (reference sequence). This chain's CDR3 is CASSLWTGGTSNQPQHF. CDR3 bases: TGTGCTAGCAGCTTGTGGACCGGGGGAACTAGCAATCAGCCCCAGCATTTT. Full variable domain (rest looked up from reference TRBV7-7 and TRBJ1-5): GAGVSQSPRYKVTKRGQDVTLRCDPISSHATLYWYQQALGQGPEFLTYFNYEAQPDKSGLPSDRFSAERPEGSISTLTIQRTEQRDSAMYRCASSLWTGGTSNQPQHFGDGTRLSIL.

The V and J genes are TRBV5-4 and TRBJ2-3; tentative D call: TRBD1 (5 bases). The CDR3 is 13 residues long. Trimming left V 4 bases short and J 4 bases short, with 10 bases between. Germline CDR1 reads SGHNT; CDR2 reads YYREEE (reference sequence). The CDR3 loop reads CASSAGHPDTQYF. In DNA form, the CDR3 reads TGTGCCAGCAGCGCCGGACATCCAGATACGCAGTATTTT.

The V call is TRBV7-9, the J call TRBJ2-5; D gene ambiguous. Germline CDR1 reads SEHNR; CDR2 reads FQNEAQ (reference sequence). The CDR3 spans 14 residues. Trimming stripped 1 base from V and 5 bases from J, with 11 bases between. The CDR3 nucleotides are TGTGCCAGCAGCTTAGACTACCAGAGGGAGACCCAGTACTTC. Residues: CASSLDYQRETQYF.

The genes are TRBV19 and TRBJ2-7; D is perhaps TRBD2 (6 bases). CDR1 LNHDA and CDR2 SQIVND come from the germline V gene (reference sequence). This CDR3 comprises 15 residues. V was pared by 0 bases and J by 3 bases, with 12 bases between. CDR3 sequence (DNA): TGTGCCAGTAGTATAGATTATCGCGGGATCTACGAGCAGTACTTC. Amino acids: CASSIDYRGIYEQYF.

The chain's CDR3 is CASSPTDTRSSYEQYF. The CDR3 bases are TGTGCCAGCAGCCCAACGGACACCCGGAGCTCCTACGAGCAGTACTTC. The chain recombines TRBV4-2 with TRBJ2-7; weak D call: TRBD1 (5 bases). CDR1 and CDR2 from the germline V gene are LGHNA and YNFKEQ. This CDR3 has 16 amino acids. The V end lost 4 bases, the J end lost 0 bases, and 16 bases lay between the germline ends.

This clone was picked up one time. This sequence joins TRBV7-2 and TRBJ2-7, with D perhaps matching TRBD2 (5 bases). Per germline, CDR1 SGHTA and CDR2 FQGNSA. V dropped 3 bases and J dropped 1 base, with 7 bases sitting between them. CDR3 size: 13 residues. The DNA of the CDR3 is TGTGCCAGCAGCTTTTGGGAGTCCTACGAGCAGTACTTC. This sequence encodes CASSFWESYEQYF.

This chain uses TRBV29-1 with TRBJ2-7; 7 bases align to TRBD2. CDR1 is SQVTM and CDR2 is ANQGSEA in the germline V gene. The trim removed 1 base at V and 4 bases at J, leaving 1 base unmatched. CDR3 length: 12 residues. The CDR3 sequence is CSVEGGGYEQYF. The CDR3 DNA follows: TGCAGCGTTGAAGGGGGGGGGTACGAGCAGTACTTC.

The V and J genes are TRBV2 and TRBJ1-2; no reliable D call. The germline gives CDR1 SNHLY, CDR2 FYNNEI. This CDR3 region has 14 residues. V lost 7 bases and J 6 bases, leaving 18 bases between the germline ends. CDR3 protein: CASNSEAGAHGYTF. CDR3 nucleotide sequence: TGTGCCAGCAACTCGGAGGCCGGAGCACATGGCTACACCTTC.

This rearrangement joins TRBV19 to TRBJ2-7; TRBD2 is a possible D gene (6 bases). In germline, CDR1 is LNHDA, CDR2 SQIVND (reference sequence). The CDR3 has 13 amino acids. The V end was cut by 5 bases, the J end by 2 bases, with 10 bases between. CDR3 sequence (DNA): TGTGCCAGTAGTCGACTAGGAACCTACGAGCAGTACTTC. Translating gives CASSRLGTYEQYF.

The rearrangement joins TRBV18 to TRBJ1-3; 9 bases align to TRBD1. CDR1 is KGHSH, CDR2 LQKENI, per germline. With V trimmed by 3 bases and J by 2 bases, 2 bases remained unmatched. This CDR3 comprises 15 residues. The CDR3 nucleotides are TGTGCCAGCTCACCGGACAGGGGAACTGGAAACACCATATATTTT. It is translated as CASSPDRGTGNTIYF.

This chain's CDR3 is CASSQGGPREKLFF. The CDR3 DNA reads TGTGCCAGCAGTCAAGGGGGACCCAGGGAAAAACTGTTTTTT. The chain combines TRBV28 with TRBJ1-4; tentatively, D is TRBD1 (6 bases). From germline, CDR1 is MDHEN and CDR2 SYDVKM. The CDR3 runs 14 residues. V was clipped by 5 bases and J by 8 bases, with 15 bases between them.

The chain employs TRBV5-1 and TRBJ2-1, with TRBD2 identical over 8 bases. Trimming took 0 bases from V and 8 from J; bases not matched to a gene: 7. CDR3 length equals 15 residues. Germline CDR1 SGHRS, CDR2 YFSETQ. The CDR3 region is CASSLALAGWDEQFF. The CDR3 DNA is TGCGCCAGCAGCTTGGCCTTAGCGGGATGGGATGAGCAGTTCTTC.

J is TRBJ2-1 and V is TRBV5-4; 9 bases are shared with TRBD1. The CDR3 spans 15 residues. The germline V gene encodes CDR1 SGHNT and CDR2 YYREEE (reference sequence). With V trimmed by 9 bases and J by 4 bases, 11 bases remained unmatched. The chain's CDR3 is CATQPTQGAYNEQFF. The CDR3 DNA follows: TGTGCCACCCAACCGACACAGGGGGCTTACAATGAGCAGTTCTTC.

The rearrangement links TRBV28 to TRBJ2-1, with 9 bases matching TRBD2. The V segment lost 5 bases and the J segment 2 bases; nucleotides outside the gene matches: 7. This CDR3 spans 16 amino acids. Germline-derived CDR1 and CDR2 are MDHEN and SYDVKM. CDR3 nucleotide sequence: TGTGCCAGCAGTACCTTCGCGGGAGGGGCCTACAATGAGCAGTTCTTC. Protein product: CASSTFAGGAYNEQFF.

The chain employs TRBV27 and TRBJ1-5, with 7 bases matching TRBD1. The CDR3 runs 14 residues. The germline CDR1 and CDR2 sequences are MNHEY and SMNVEV (reference sequence). After removal of 6 bases from V and 7 bases from J, the junction contained 9 bases not matched to a gene. CDR3 region: CASSRRGHGQPQHF. CDR3 sequence (DNA): TGTGCCAGCAGCCGTAGGGGGCACGGCCAGCCCCAGCATTTT.

This clone has a single count. This chain joins TRBV28 and TRBJ1-3, with TRBD1 as a possible D gene (6 bases). Deletions cut 9 bases from V and 0 bases from J, with 9 bases between. The CDR3 is 13 residues long. Germline V lookup: CDR1 MDHEN, CDR2 SYDVKM. The CDR3 coding sequence is TGTGCCAGTGGGGGCGCCTCTGGAAACACCATATATTTT. Its translation: CASGGASGNTIYF.

The J gene is TRBJ1-5, the V gene TRBV21-1; the table's D call, TRBD1, was not checked against the DNA. TRBV21-1 is an annotated pseudogene. This CDR3 region has 17 residues. The CDR3 loop is CASSKGHGQGHTQPQHF. CDR3 DNA sequence: TGTGCCAGCAGCAAAGGGCACGGACAGGGCCATACTCAGCCCCAGCATTTT.

The chain recombines TRBV9 with TRBJ2-2; the match to TRBD2 covers 8 bases. Germline V CDR1 and CDR2: SGDLS, YYNGEE. With V trimmed by 4 bases and J by 7 bases, 6 bases remained unmatched. This CDR3 comprises 14 residues. The CDR3: CASSPPRGGGELFF. The CDR3, as DNA: TGTGCCAGCAGCCCCCCCCGGGGGGGCGGGGAGCTGTTTTTT. Supplemented by reference TRBV9 and TRBJ2-2, the full variable domain reads DSGVTQTPKHLITATGQRVTLRCSPRSGDLSVYWYQQSLDQGLQFLIQYYNGEERAKGNILERFSAQQFPDLHSELNLSSLELGDSALYFCASSPPRGGGELFFGEGSRLTVL.

The gene calls are TRBV5-6 and TRBJ2-1; TRBD2 agrees at 11 bases. J gave up 0 bases and V 0 bases, and 5 bases lay outside the gene matches. The CDR3 covers 18 residues. Germline V gene sequence: CDR1 SGHDT, CDR2 YYEEEE. CDR3 in DNA: TGTGCCAGCAGCTTGGGTAGCGGGAGGGCGAGCTCCTACAATGAGCAGTTCTTC. It codes for CASSLGSGRASSYNEQFF.

CDR3 in amino acids: CASFGGNYGYTF. Here the CDR3 DNA reads TGTGCCAGCTTTGGGGGGAACTATGGCTACACCTTC. The rearrangement joins TRBV25-1 to TRBJ1-2, with D perhaps TRBD1 (5 bases). From germline, CDR1 is MGHDK and CDR2 SYGVNS. This CDR3 comprises 12 residues. Trimming cost V 8 bases and J 2 bases, with 9 bases left between them.

This clone is a singleton in its sample. The J gene is TRBJ2-1, the V gene TRBV27, with 7 positions matching TRBD1. The CDR3 spans 15 residues. CDR1 and CDR2 from the germline V gene are MNHEY and SMNVEV (reference sequence). The V and J ends lost 5 bases and 7 bases, in that order; junction bases with no gene match: 11. The CDR3 coding sequence is TGTGCCAGCAGTCCCCTCCCAAGGGGGCGGAATGAGCAGTTCTTC. Protein: CASSPLPRGRNEQFF.

This rearrangement joins TRBV19 to TRBJ2-1; D is perhaps TRBD2 (6 bases). This CDR3 has 15 amino acids. Deletions cut 11 bases from V and 7 bases from J, with 24 bases between. CDR1 and CDR2 from the germline V gene are LNHDA and SQIVND (reference sequence). Written as DNA, the CDR3 is TGTGCCTGTACTAGCACGGGAATTGCGGGGAATGAGCAGTTCTTC. Encoded protein: CACTSTGIAGNEQFF.

The table lists this clone with a count of one. The chain employs TRBV2 and TRBJ2-3; D gene unclear. V was shortened by 0 bases and J by 1 base, with 11 bases between the two germline ends. In germline, CDR1 is SNHLY, CDR2 FYNNEI. This CDR3 comprises 16 residues. For the CDR3, the DNA is TGTGCCAGCAGTGAAGCGCGGTGGAAAGGCACAGATACGCAGTATTTT. As protein: CASSEARWKGTDTQYF.

The chain has TRBV7-9 and TRBJ2-2, with 12 bases aligning to TRBD1. The germline V gene encodes CDR1 SEHNR and CDR2 FQNEAQ (reference sequence). The J segment lost 1 base and the V segment lost 9 bases, leaving 3 bases of the junction unmatched. The CDR3 loop spans 15 amino acids. In DNA form, the CDR3 reads TGTGCCAGGGGACAGGGGGCGTTGAACACCGGGGAGCTGTTTTTT. Translated: CARGQGALNTGELFF.